This TCR beta chain was identified during a study of blood T cell repertoires in COVID-19. Study information: Samples taken during acute and convalescent COVID-19 were collected in the United States, Italy and Spain. From T cells, B-cell-depleted T cells, or PBMCs came the material, which was cDNA or gDNA.

This CDR3 has 15 residues. The V gene lost 1 base and the J gene lost 6 bases, with 13 bases spanning the gap. Germline loops: CDR1 SGHTA, CDR2 FQGNSA. Using immunoSEQ multiplex PCR, the repertoire was profiled, and TCRdb retains in-frame clones only, with some absent. The table includes approximately 210,000 clones, around four fifths detected once. While infection was still active, Seattle patients were enrolled and then followed longitudinally. The chain has TRBV7-2 and TRBJ2-1, with a tentative D call TRBD1 (5 bases). Sequencing input: peripheral blood. The sequence derives from a man aged 55 to 70 with COVID-19, enrolled during active disease. CDR3 bases: TGTGCCAGCAGCTTAGTTCCCAGGGAACGCAATGAGCAGTTCTTC. Encoded protein: CASSLVPRERNEQFF.